The next 31 T cell receptor beta chains were all read from a single sample in a study of early T cells in non-severe SARS-CoV-2 infection. TCRdb recomputed calls from the 5' RACE reads with MiXCR, one row per CDR3 protein. This sample has more than 65,000 distinct CDR3 sequences; around 4.2% occur once, and the top ten carry roughly 3.6%. The material was whole blood, obtained at baseline. The receptor source for this set is an adult who was a healthcare worker with PCR-confirmed SARS-CoV-2 infection or an uninfected control (not recorded which). The donor label of this sample is uncertain.

This clonotype has a handful of counts. The CDR3 spells CASSLFRANSNQPQHF. The CDR3 nucleotides read TGTGCCAGCAGCTTATTCAGGGCTAATAGCAATCAGCCCCAGCATTTT. This sequence joins TRBV7-2 and TRBJ1-5, with D perhaps matching TRBD1 (5 bases). Between the trimmed V and J ends, which lost 2 bases and 0 bases, there was a span of 11 bases. This CDR3 spans 16 amino acids. Germline V gene sequence: CDR1 SGHTA, CDR2 FQGNSA.

This clonotype was detected ten times or more. The V gene is TRBV6-4, the J gene TRBJ1-1; 8 bases map to TRBD1. V lost 6 bases and J lost 0; bases outside the gene matches: 9. Germline CDR1 reads MRHNA; CDR2 reads SNTAGT. This CDR3 contains 16 residues. The DNA for the CDR3 is TGTGCCAGCAGGGAACAGGGGGGGGGCATGAACACTGAAGCTTTCTTT. This encodes CASREQGGGMNTEAFF.

The sample holds many counts of this clonotype. The V and J genes are TRBV29-1 and TRBJ2-1; 12 bases map to TRBD1. The J segment lost 0 bases and the V segment lost 6 bases, leaving 12 bases of the junction unmatched. Germline V gives CDR1 SQVTM, CDR2 ANQGSEA. This CDR3 has 18 amino acids. Here the CDR3 reads CSVEARDRGRSSYNEQFF. CDR3 coding DNA: TGCAGCGTCGAGGCCCGGGACAGGGGGCGAAGCTCCTACAATGAGCAGTTCTTC.

In this sample, this clonotype turned up a few times. The CDR3 sequence is CASSHTQGVSNQPQHF. In DNA form, the CDR3 reads TGTGCCAGCAGTCACACCCAGGGGGTAAGCAATCAGCCCCAGCATTTT. The V call is TRBV27, the J call TRBJ1-5; 7 bases fit TRBD1. The CDR3 totals 16 residues. The germline CDR1 and CDR2 sequences are MNHEY and SMNVEV (reference sequence). The J segment lost 1 base and the V segment lost 5 bases, leaving 8 bases of the junction unmatched.

The chain is built from TRBV29-1 and TRBJ1-1; D is perhaps TRBD1 (6 bases). Trimming stripped 6 bases from V and 6 bases from J, with 11 bases between. The CDR3 has 11 amino acids. Germline V gives CDR1 SQVTM, CDR2 ANQGSEA. CDR3 region: CSVRQVAEAFF. CDR3 nucleotides: TGCAGCGTCCGACAGGTAGCTGAAGCTTTCTTT.

The J gene is TRBJ2-7, the V gene TRBV28, with D perhaps TRBD1 or TRBD2 (6 bases each). CDR1 is MDHEN, CDR2 SYDVKM, per germline. CDR3 size: 16 residues. Trimming left V 6 bases short and J 2 bases short, with 20 bases between. CDR3 sequence reads: CASRLGGTTVTYEQYF. CDR3 DNA sequence: TGTGCCAGCAGGCTCGGCGGGACAACGGTAACCTACGAGCAGTACTTC. The full variable domain, with the rest looked up from reference TRBV28 and TRBJ2-7, is DVKVTQSSRYLVKRTGEKVFLECVQDMDHENMFWYRQDPGLGLRLIYFSYDVKMKEKGDIPEGYSVSREKKERFSLILESASTNQTSMYLCASRLGGTTVTYEQYFGPGTRLTVT.

This clonotype was seen more than once but under ten times. The genes are TRBV18 and TRBJ1-4; maybe TRBD1 (5 bases). Germline V CDR1 and CDR2: KGHSH, LQKENI. Between the trimmed V and J ends, which lost 2 bases and 9 bases, there was a span of 10 bases. This CDR3 region has 13 residues. The CDR3 reads CASSPGKGQKLFF. The DNA of the CDR3 is TGTGCCAGCTCACCAGGGAAGGGACAAAAACTGTTTTTT.

This clonotype was seen a handful of times. The V gene is TRBV28, the J gene TRBJ1-6, with TRBD1 matching 7 bases. After removal of 8 bases from V and 6 bases from J, the junction contained 10 bases not matched to a gene. This CDR3 spans 15 amino acids. Germline lookup yields CDR1 MDHEN and CDR2 SYDVKM. The CDR3 loop reads CASRFRTGSNSPLHF. CDR3 coding DNA: TGTGCCAGCCGGTTTCGGACAGGCTCTAATTCACCCCTCCACTTT. Based on the CDR3 plus reference TRBV28 and TRBJ1-6, the full variable domain is DVKVTQSSRYLVKRTGEKVFLECVQDMDHENMFWYRQDPGLGLRLIYFSYDVKMKEKGDIPEGYSVSREKKERFSLILESASTNQTSMYLCASRFRTGSNSPLHFGNGTRLTVT.

This clonotype was counted many times. The chain joins TRBV9 to TRBJ2-7, with 9 bases matching TRBD1. Trimming removed 4 bases from V and 2 bases from J; junction bases left unmatched: 4. CDR1 SGDLS and CDR2 YYNGEE come from the germline V gene. This CDR3 has 14 residues. The CDR3, as DNA: TGTGCCAGCAGCCCCGGACAGGGGACCTACGAGCAGTACTTC. Amino acids: CASSPGQGTYEQYF. The complete variable domain, with remaining parts taken from reference TRBV9 and TRBJ2-7, reads DSGVTQTPKHLITATGQRVTLRCSPRSGDLSVYWYQQSLDQGLQFLIQYYNGEERAKGNILERFSAQQFPDLHSELNLSSLELGDSALYFCASSPGQGTYEQYFGPGTRLTVT.

There are a few counts of this clonotype. The chain recombines TRBV20-1 with TRBJ1-6, with D perhaps TRBD1 (6 bases). The germline V and J ends were trimmed by 0 bases and 8 bases, with 11 bases remaining between them. CDR1 and CDR2 (germline): DFQATT, SNEGSKA (reference sequence). This CDR3 is built from 14 residues. This CDR3 is CSARDATGDSPLHF. The CDR3 DNA is TGCAGTGCTAGAGATGCGACAGGAGATTCACCCCTCCACTTT.

This clonotype was seen ten or more times. This chain links TRBV11-2 with TRBJ1-5; D is uncertain. Germline CDR1 SGHAT, CDR2 FQNNGV. V was trimmed by 1 base and J by 2 bases, leaving 12 bases between them. CDR3 size: 16 residues. CDR3 DNA: TGTGCCAGCAGCTTAGGCGGAGTTGGCGGCAATCAGCCCCAGCATTTT. This translates into CASSLGGVGGNQPQHF.

The chain has TRBV7-8 and TRBJ2-7; D is undetermined. The CDR3 has 11 amino acids. Trimming stripped 5 bases from V and 4 bases from J, with 6 bases between. Germline CDR1 reads SGHVS; CDR2 reads FQNEAQ. Here the CDR3 reads CASSHIYEQYF. CDR3 nucleotides: TGTGCCAGCAGCCATATATACGAGCAGTACTTC. Looking up the rest from reference TRBV7-8 and TRBJ2-7 gives the full variable domain: GAGVSQSPRYKVAKRGQDVALRCDPISGHVSLFWYQQALGQGPEFLTYFQNEAQLDKSGLPSDRFFAERPEGSVSTLKIQRTQQEDSAVYLCASSHIYEQYFGPGTRLTVT.

The chain is built from TRBV4-1 and TRBJ2-2; D might be TRBD1 (6 bases). Trimming left V 4 bases short and J 9 bases short, with 15 bases between. The CDR3 has 14 residues. Germline loops: CDR1 MGHRA, CDR2 YSYEKL. In DNA form, the CDR3 reads TGCGCCAGCAGCCCAGACAGGCACGCCCGGGAGCTGTTTTTT. Its translation: CASSPDRHARELFF.

Many counts were recorded for this clonotype. The J gene is TRBJ1-1, the V gene TRBV20-1; D gene uncertain. Germline V gene sequence: CDR1 DFQATT, CDR2 SNEGSKA (reference sequence). V gave up 7 bases and J gave up 1 base, with 10 bases separating them. The CDR3 is 12 residues long. The CDR3 region has the DNA TGCAGTGTCCCTTTACGGAACACTGAAGCTTTCTTT. Residues: CSVPLRNTEAFF.

A few counts support this clonotype. This chain connects TRBV13 to TRBJ2-7; no definite D call. V lost 3 bases, J lost 1 base, and 7 bases lay in between. Germline CDR1 reads PRHDT; CDR2 reads FYEKMQ (reference sequence). There are 13 residues in the CDR3. The CDR3 loop is CASSLSRSYEQYF. CDR3 sequence (DNA): TGTGCCAGCAGCTTGTCCAGATCCTACGAGCAGTACTTC.

This clonotype was recorded at least ten times. The chain couples TRBV27 to TRBJ1-1, with TRBD1 as a possible D gene (6 bases). Germline V CDR1 and CDR2: MNHEY, SMNVEV (reference sequence). Trimming stripped 5 bases from V and 3 bases from J, with 22 bases between. The CDR3 has 17 residues. The CDR3, as DNA: TGTGCCAGCAGTCTTAGGACAGCCATAATGAAGGACACTGAAGCTTTCTTT. It encodes CASSLRTAIMKDTEAFF.

The table lists this clonotype with many counts. V gene TRBV9 combines with J gene TRBJ1-2; D uncertain. The CDR3 consists of 17 residues. CDR1 is SGDLS and CDR2 is YYNGEE in the germline V gene. Trimming left V 0 bases short and J 4 bases short, with 19 bases between. The CDR3: CASSVGQIQSGRYGYTF. CDR3 DNA: TGTGCCAGCAGCGTAGGGCAGATCCAATCGGGTCGCTATGGCTACACCTTC. Together with reference TRBV9 and TRBJ1-2, the CDR3 gives the full variable domain: DSGVTQTPKHLITATGQRVTLRCSPRSGDLSVYWYQQSLDQGLQFLIQYYNGEERAKGNILERFSAQQFPDLHSELNLSSLELGDSALYFCASSVGQIQSGRYGYTFGSGTRLTVV.

This clonotype occurred many times. J is TRBJ2-7 and V is TRBV27; TRBD2 is a possible D gene (6 bases). CDR1 and CDR2 from the germline V gene are MNHEY and SMNVEV (reference sequence). V was pared by 3 bases and J by 7 bases, with 16 bases between. The CDR3 is 14 residues long. In DNA form, the CDR3 reads TGTGCCAGCAGTTTGGTGGGATCCCGGGAGGAGCAGTACTTC. This sequence encodes CASSLVGSREEQYF.

This clonotype was seen at least ten times. V gene TRBV20-1 combines with J gene TRBJ1-6; TRBD1 agrees at 7 bases. The CDR3 is 15 residues long. Germline V gene sequence: CDR1 DFQATT, CDR2 SNEGSKA (reference sequence). The junction had 6 bases not matched to a gene; V was cut back by 0 bases and J by 7 bases. Here the CDR3 DNA reads TGCAGTGCTAGAGAGGGGACAGTGGGGAATTCACCCCTCCACTTT. It encodes CSAREGTVGNSPLHF.

The rearrangement links TRBV12-3 or TRBV12-4 to TRBJ2-3, with 12 bases identical to TRBD2. This CDR3 comprises 20 residues. V lost 2 bases to trimming and J lost 0 bases; unmatched junction nucleotides: 12. CDR3 region: CASSLMGLAGGTPSTDTQYF. The CDR3 region has the DNA TGTGCCAGCAGTTTAATGGGTCTAGCGGGGGGGACCCCTAGCACAGATACGCAGTATTTT.

V is TRBV20-1 and J is TRBJ2-2, with TRBD2 as a possible D gene (5 bases). This CDR3 is 13 amino acids long. CDR1 and CDR2 from the germline V gene are DFQATT and SNEGSKA (reference sequence). CDR3 region: CSSGSANTGELFF. CDR3 bases: TGCAGCTCGGGGAGTGCGAACACCGGGGAGCTGTTTTTT.

This clonotype was seen more than once but under ten times. At one of its ends the junction is not consistent with the germline gene, which may arise from a read error. This chain links TRBV7-7 with TRBJ2-1, with D perhaps matching TRBD1 or TRBD2 (6 bases each). Germline lookup yields CDR1 SSHAT and CDR2 FNYEAQ (reference sequence). The CDR3 is 15 amino acids. The CDR3 spells CASSLGGLYNNEQFF. Here the CDR3 DNA reads TGTGCTAGCAGCTTAGGGGGGCTTTATAACAATGAGCAGTTCTTC. Combining the CDR3 with reference TRBV7-7 and TRBJ2-1 gives the whole variable domain GAGVSQSPRYKVTKRGQDVTLRCDPISSHATLYWYQQALGQGPEFLTYFNYEAQPDKSGLPSDRFSAERPEGSISTLTIQRTEQRDSAMYRCASSLGGLYNNEQFFGPGTRLTVL.

This clonotype was observed a handful of times. The chain carries TRBV12-3 or TRBV12-4 and TRBJ1-1; TRBD1 matches at 7 bases. V was clipped by 5 bases and J by 3 bases; unmatched bases: 3. The CDR3 runs 13 residues. CDR3 sequence: CASSDRDDTEAFF. The CDR3 DNA reads as TGTGCCAGCAGTGACAGGGATGACACTGAAGCTTTCTTT.

In its sample, this clonotype was seen many times. The chain joins TRBV12-3 or TRBV12-4 to TRBJ1-6, with a tentative D call TRBD1 (5 bases). V lost 6 bases, J lost 7 bases, and 13 bases lay in between. This CDR3 is built from 14 residues. Written as DNA, the CDR3 is TGTGCCAGCAGCCGGGGGACCATGAATTCACCCCTCCACTTT. Translated: CASSRGTMNSPLHF.

Ten or more counts support this clonotype. This chain links TRBV7-9 with TRBJ2-3; D call uncertain. CDR1 and CDR2 from the germline V gene are SEHNR and FQNEAQ (reference sequence). Trimming pared 6 bases from V and 2 bases from J, leaving 12 bases between. The CDR3 covers 14 residues. The CDR3 protein is CASRQPQATDTQYF. CDR3 DNA sequence: TGTGCCAGCAGACAGCCTCAGGCCACAGATACGCAGTATTTT. Full variable domain (outside the CDR3, taken from reference TRBV7-9 and TRBJ2-3): DTGVSQNPRHKITKRGQNVTFRCDPISEHNRLYWYRQTLGQGPEFLTYFQNEAQLEKSRLLSDRFSAERPKGSFSTLEIQRTEQGDSAMYLCASRQPQATDTQYFGPGTRLTVL.

The gene calls are TRBV12-3 or TRBV12-4 and TRBJ1-6, with a possible D match to TRBD1 (5 bases). This CDR3 has 16 amino acids. The V gene lost 2 bases and the J gene lost 10 bases, with 18 bases spanning the gap. The CDR3 reads CASSLTGPIFKSPLHF. The CDR3 DNA follows: TGTGCCAGCAGTTTAACGGGACCGATTTTCAAGTCACCCCTCCACTTT.

The chain couples TRBV18 to TRBJ1-1; D ambiguous. The CDR3 is made up of 15 amino acids. Trimming took off 3 bases at V and 3 bases at J, with 14 bases between the two ends. Looked up from germline, CDR1 is KGHSH and CDR2 is LQKENI. This CDR3 reads CASSPRASWDTEAFF. In nucleotides, the CDR3 is TGTGCCAGCTCACCTAGGGCCTCCTGGGACACTGAAGCTTTCTTT.

In its sample, this clonotype was seen many times. The rearrangement links TRBV13 to TRBJ2-7; 9 bases map to TRBD1. This CDR3 contains 14 residues. Trimming cost V 4 bases and J 5 bases; bases outside gene matches: 6. Germline lookup yields CDR1 PRHDT and CDR2 FYEKMQ (reference sequence). CDR3 DNA: TGTGCCAGCAGCTCCCGGACAGGGGTGGACGAGCAGTACTTC. Protein product: CASSSRTGVDEQYF.

This clonotype was picked up many times. The chain joins TRBV4-2 to TRBJ2-5; 8 nucleotides match TRBD2. V was pared by 4 bases and J by 0 bases, with 4 bases of the junction left unmatched. Germline values: CDR1 LGHNA, CDR2 YNFKEQ. This CDR3 spans 15 amino acids. The DNA of the CDR3 is TGTGCCAGCAGCCTCCAGCGGGGGTACCAAGAGACCCAGTACTTC. This sequence encodes CASSLQRGYQETQYF.

This clonotype was counted only a few times. The CDR3 here is CSAVLGYEQYF. CDR3 in DNA: TGCAGTGCTGTCCTGGGCTACGAGCAGTACTTC. The rearrangement links TRBV20-1 to TRBJ2-7; no firm D call. Germline assignment: CDR1 DFQATT and CDR2 SNEGSKA (reference sequence). This CDR3 contains 11 residues. V was shortened by 5 bases and J by 3 bases, with 8 bases between the two germline ends.

The chain is built from TRBV29-1 and TRBJ2-7; 8 bases line up with TRBD1. V trimming: 0 bases; J trimming: 5 bases; junction bases outside the gene matches: 6. The CDR3 extends over 14 amino acids. Looked up from germline, CDR1 is SQVTM and CDR2 is ANQGSEA. CDR3 sequence (DNA): TGCAGCGTTGAAGATCGAGGACAGGGTGACGAGCAGTACTTC. The encoded protein is CSVEDRGQGDEQYF.